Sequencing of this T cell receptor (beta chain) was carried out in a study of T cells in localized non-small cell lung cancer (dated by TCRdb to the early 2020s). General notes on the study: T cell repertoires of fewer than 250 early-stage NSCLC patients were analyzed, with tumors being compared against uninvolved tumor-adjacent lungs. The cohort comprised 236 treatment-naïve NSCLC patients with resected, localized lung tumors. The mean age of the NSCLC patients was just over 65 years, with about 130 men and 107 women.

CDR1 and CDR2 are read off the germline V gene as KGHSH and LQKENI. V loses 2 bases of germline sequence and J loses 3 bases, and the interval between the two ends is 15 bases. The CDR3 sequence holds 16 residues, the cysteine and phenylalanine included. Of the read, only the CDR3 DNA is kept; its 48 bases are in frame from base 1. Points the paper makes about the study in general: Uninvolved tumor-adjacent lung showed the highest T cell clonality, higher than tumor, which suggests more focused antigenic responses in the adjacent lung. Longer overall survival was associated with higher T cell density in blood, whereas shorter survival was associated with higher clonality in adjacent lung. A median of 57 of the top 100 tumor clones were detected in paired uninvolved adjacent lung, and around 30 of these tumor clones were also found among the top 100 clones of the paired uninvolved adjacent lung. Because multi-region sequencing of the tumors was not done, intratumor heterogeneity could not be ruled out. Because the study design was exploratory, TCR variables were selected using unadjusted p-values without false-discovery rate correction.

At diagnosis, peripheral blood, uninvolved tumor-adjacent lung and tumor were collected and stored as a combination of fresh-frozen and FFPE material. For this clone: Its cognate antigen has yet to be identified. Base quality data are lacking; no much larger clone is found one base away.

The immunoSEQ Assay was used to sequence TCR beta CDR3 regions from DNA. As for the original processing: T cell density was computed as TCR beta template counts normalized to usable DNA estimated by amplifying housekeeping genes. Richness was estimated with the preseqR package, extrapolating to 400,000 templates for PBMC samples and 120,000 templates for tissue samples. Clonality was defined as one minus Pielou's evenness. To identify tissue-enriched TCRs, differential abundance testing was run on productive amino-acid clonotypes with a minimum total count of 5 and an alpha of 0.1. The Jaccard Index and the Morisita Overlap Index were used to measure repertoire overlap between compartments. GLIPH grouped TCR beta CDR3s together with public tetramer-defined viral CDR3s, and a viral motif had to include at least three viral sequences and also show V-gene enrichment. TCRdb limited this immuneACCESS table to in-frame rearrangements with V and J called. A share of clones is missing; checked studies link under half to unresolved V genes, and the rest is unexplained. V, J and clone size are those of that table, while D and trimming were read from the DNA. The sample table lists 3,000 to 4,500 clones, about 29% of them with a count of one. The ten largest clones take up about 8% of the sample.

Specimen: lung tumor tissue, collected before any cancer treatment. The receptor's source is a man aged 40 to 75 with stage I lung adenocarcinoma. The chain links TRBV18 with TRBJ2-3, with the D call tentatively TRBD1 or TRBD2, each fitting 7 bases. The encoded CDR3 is CASSPISQGGTDTQYF. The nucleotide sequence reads TGTGCCAGCTCACCAATTAGCCAGGGGGGGACAGATACGCAGTATTTT.